Below, 29 T cell receptor beta chains from the same sample are listed, as sequenced in a study of vaccination and CD4 T cells after COVID-19. These receptors have no identified antigens. Described time point: late sampling 161 to 241 days after vaccination in a few convalescent patients. As to treatment: roughly nine-day PBMC culture with coronavirus spike peptide pools or control peptides (ViraFEST assay). Cultured CD4+ T cells had their DNA profiled by the Oncomine TCR Beta short-read assay. TCRdb re-called the PCR reads with MiXCR, one entry per CDR3 protein. The sample lists around 18,000 distinct CDR3 sequences; about 51% were seen once. Here the sequenced sample was CD4+ T cells from blood, cultured in vitro, taken about 7 months after SARS-CoV-2 vaccination. The receptors here all came from a human donor who had recovered from COVID-19.

This clonotype has only a few counts. The chain joins TRBV19 to TRBJ2-5, with D maybe TRBD2 (5 bases). The germline V gene encodes CDR1 LNHDA and CDR2 SQIVND (reference sequence). Trimming cost V 2 bases and J 2 bases, with 24 bases left between them. The CDR3 consists of 19 residues. CDR3 residues: CASSITLPGWAGGQETQYF. The CDR3 DNA follows: TGTGCCAGTAGTATAACCCTACCGGGATGGGCAGGCGGTCAAGAGACCCAGTACTTC.

The V gene is TRBV6-5, the J gene TRBJ2-1; no definite D call. The V gene's germline CDR1 is MNHEY and CDR2 SVGAGI. This CDR3 contains 13 residues. The ends were cut back, 0 bases at V and 5 bases at J, with 5 bases in the middle. The CDR3 is CASSYSGNNEQFF. CDR3 nucleotides: TGTGCCAGCAGTTACTCAGGGAACAATGAGCAGTTCTTC.

This sequence joins TRBV15 and TRBJ1-6; 7 positions agree with TRBD1. The CDR3 sequence is 15 residues long. V lost 1 base, J lost 10 bases, and 7 bases stayed unmatched. The V gene's germline CDR1 is LNHNV and CDR2 YYDKDF (reference sequence). The CDR3 nucleotides read TGTGCCACCAGCAGAGTTCGACAGGGCCGGTCACCCCTCCACTTT. It yields the protein CATSRVRQGRSPLHF.

The V gene is TRBV5-4, the J gene TRBJ2-5, with a weak D call TRBD2 (6 bases). Germline V gene lookup returns CDR1 SGHNT and CDR2 YYREEE (reference sequence). The CDR3 sequence is 13 residues long. V lost 0 bases and J 6 bases, leaving 9 bases between the germline ends. The CDR3 DNA is TGTGCCAGCAGCTTGGCGGGGGTCAAGACCCAGTACTTC. It yields the protein CASSLAGVKTQYF.

This clonotype came up a few times. The V and J genes are TRBV7-8 and TRBJ1-4, with TRBD1 as a possible D gene (5 bases). Germline V gene sequence: CDR1 SGHVS, CDR2 FQNEAQ. With 5 bases removed from V and 8 bases from J, the gap between germline ends came to 18 bases. The length of the CDR3 is 15 residues. In nucleotides, the CDR3 is TGTGCCAGCAGCCCCCAAGGGACCGCAAACGAAAAACTGTTTTTT. Encoded protein: CASSPQGTANEKLFF. Together with reference TRBV7-8 and TRBJ1-4, the CDR3 gives the full variable domain: GAGVSQSPRYKVAKRGQDVALRCDPISGHVSLFWYQQALGQGPEFLTYFQNEAQLDKSGLPSDRFFAERPEGSVSTLKIQRTQQEDSAVYLCASSPQGTANEKLFFGSGTQLSVL.

This chain joins TRBV6-1 and TRBJ1-1; a possible D gene is TRBD1 (6 bases). Trimming cost V 8 bases and J 10 bases, with 17 bases left between them. CDR3 size: 12 residues. Looked up from germline, CDR1 is MNHNS and CDR2 is SASEGT. CDR3: CASHTYRGGAFF. CDR3 nucleotides: TGTGCCAGCCATACTTATCGAGGGGGAGCTTTCTTT.

The chain employs TRBV6-5 and TRBJ2-3; D gene uncertain. Trimming removed 3 bases at V and 3 bases at J, with 10 bases between. CDR3 size: 14 residues. Germline V CDR1 and CDR2: MNHEY, SVGAGI. The CDR3 sequence is CASSYSLGTDTQYF. In nucleotides, the CDR3 is TGTGCCAGCAGTTATTCCTTAGGAACAGATACGCAGTATTTT.

A few counts support this clonotype. The chain links TRBV7-2 to TRBJ2-4; TRBD1 is a possible D gene (6 bases). V was cut by 0 bases and J by 9 bases, with 15 bases left in between. This CDR3 spans 15 amino acids. From germline, CDR1 is SGHTA and CDR2 FQGNSA. CDR3 loop: CASSLAGQLMVIQYF. As DNA, the CDR3 is TGTGCCAGCAGCTTAGCCGGACAGTTAATGGTCATTCAGTACTTC. The full variable domain, in which reference TRBV7-2 and TRBJ2-4 provide the parts outside the CDR3, is GAGVSQSPSNKVTEKGKDVELRCDPISGHTALYWYRQSLGQGLEFLIYFQGNSAPDKSGLPSDRFSAERTGGSVSTLTIQRTQQEDSAVYLCASSLAGQLMVIQYFGAGTRLSVL.

This clonotype appeared a few times. The chain combines TRBV5-4 with TRBJ1-5; the D is unclear. The CDR3 sequence is 14 residues long. V lost 0 bases and J 3 bases, leaving 7 bases between the germline ends. Per the germline V gene, CDR1 is SGHNT and CDR2 is YYREEE (reference sequence). In DNA, the CDR3 is TGTGCCAGCAGCTTGGCGGGAACCAATCAGCCCCAGCATTTT. Amino acids: CASSLAGTNQPQHF.

The J gene is TRBJ1-2, the V gene TRBV20-1, with D unclear. Germline lookup yields CDR1 DFQATT and CDR2 SNEGSKA (reference sequence). This CDR3 spans 17 amino acids. The V and J ends lost 1 base and 2 bases respectively, with 20 bases between them. In DNA form, the CDR3 reads TGCAGTGCTAGAGGGGTAAGCACGAGATCAAACAACTATGGCTACACCTTC. Translation gives CSARGVSTRSNNYGYTF.

This clonotype turned up a few times. The chain links TRBV19 to TRBJ2-6; 11 bases fit TRBD1. Germline CDR1 is LNHDA and CDR2 is SQIVND (reference sequence). The V and J ends lost 3 bases and 6 bases, in that order; junction bases with no gene match: 7. The CDR3 runs 17 residues. The CDR3 DNA reads TGTGCCAGTAGTATCGGACAGGGGGCGTTATCGGCCAACGTCCTGACTTTC. This encodes CASSIGQGALSANVLTF.

The chain employs TRBV7-2 and TRBJ1-6, with a weak D call TRBD1 (6 bases). V was trimmed by 3 bases and J by 9 bases, leaving 12 bases between them. The V gene's germline CDR1 is SGHTA and CDR2 FQGNSA. The CDR3 has 14 amino acids. The CDR3, as DNA: TGTGCCAGCAGCTTCTGGGGGCTAGGTTCACCCCTCCACTTT. Translation gives CASSFWGLGSPLHF.

The table lists this clonotype with a count of one. This chain uses TRBV7-3 with TRBJ2-5; possible D gene TRBD2, 7 bases. The V and J ends lost 5 bases and 5 bases respectively, with 18 bases between them. CDR1 and CDR2 (germline): SGHTA, FQGTGA. The CDR3 is 15 residues long. The CDR3: CASSPLVGGLETQYF. CDR3 coding DNA: TGTGCCAGCAGCCCCCTTGTGGGGGGGCTGGAGACCCAGTACTTC.

J is TRBJ1-2 and V is TRBV20-1; D is unclear. The CDR3 spans 14 residues. Germline CDR1 reads DFQATT; CDR2 reads SNEGSKA (reference sequence). V lost 4 bases and J 0 bases, leaving 12 bases between the germline ends. CDR3 sequence reads: CSANRPTSNYGYTF. CDR3 coding DNA: TGCAGTGCTAACCGGCCAACCTCTAACTATGGCTACACCTTC.

The V call is TRBV6-5, the J call TRBJ2-7; unclear D gene. The germline gives CDR1 MNHEY, CDR2 SVGAGI. This CDR3 has 16 amino acids. The V end lost 0 bases, the J end lost 6 bases, and 18 bases lay between the germline ends. The CDR3 loop is CASSYSIPQEFPEQYF. In DNA form, the CDR3 reads TGTGCCAGCAGTTACTCGATTCCGCAGGAATTTCCCGAGCAGTACTTC.

The V call is TRBV19, the J call TRBJ1-5; no clear D gene. CDR3 length equals 13 residues. Germline CDR1 and CDR2: LNHDA and SQIVND (reference sequence). Trimming pared 5 bases from V and 4 bases from J, leaving 9 bases between. The CDR3 protein is CASSLFWNQPQHF. DNA of the CDR3: TGTGCCAGTAGTCTCTTTTGGAATCAGCCCCAGCATTTT.

To note about this clonotype: A junction boundary mismatches the germline segment, possibly from a read error. The chain is built from TRBV6-9 and TRBJ1-5, with a possible D match to TRBD1 (5 bases). Germline V gene lookup returns CDR1 MNHGY and CDR2 SVAAGI. The CDR3 is 17 residues long. The CDR3 here is CASSHSRRGLSNQPQHF. CDR3 coding DNA: TGTGCCAGCAGTCATTCGAGAAGGGGTCTTAGCAATCAGCCCCAGCATTTT.

The chain couples TRBV20-1 to TRBJ1-1; D gene unclear. With 3 bases removed from V and 4 bases from J, the gap between germline ends came to 15 bases. Germline-derived CDR1 and CDR2 are DFQATT and SNEGSKA (reference sequence). CDR3 length: 14 residues. CDR3 sequence (DNA): TGCAGTGCTAGGAGGAGCGGTGGGAGCACTGAAGCTTTCTTT. It is translated as CSARRSGGSTEAFF.

This rearrangement joins TRBV18 to TRBJ2-5; TRBD2 might be the D (5 bases). Germline V gene data show CDR1 as KGHSH and CDR2 as LQKENI. This CDR3 has 14 residues. Trimming cost V 0 bases and J 4 bases, with 9 bases left between them. CDR3 residues: CASSPPASLETQYF. The DNA of the CDR3 is TGTGCCAGCTCACCACCGGCTAGCCTAGAGACCCAGTACTTC.

This clonotype has a handful of counts. The V gene is TRBV6-4, the J gene TRBJ1-6; possible D gene TRBD1, 6 bases. The CDR3 is 14 amino acids. Between the trimmed V and J ends, which lost 7 bases and 5 bases, there was a span of 12 bases. Germline CDR1 MRHNA, CDR2 SNTAGT. The CDR3 coding sequence is TGTGCCAGCATTCGGACAGCAGATAATTCACCCCTCCACTTT. Residues: CASIRTADNSPLHF.

The chain has TRBV15 and TRBJ1-1; no firm D call. The CDR3 extends over 13 amino acids. Trimming took off 5 bases at V and 6 bases at J, with 13 bases between the two ends. Per the germline V gene, CDR1 is LNHNV and CDR2 is YYDKDF (reference sequence). The CDR3 nucleotides read TGTGCCACCAGCGGACCATGGACGTCTGAAGCTTTCTTT. Protein: CATSGPWTSEAFF.

In its sample, this clonotype was seen a few times. This chain connects TRBV7-2 to TRBJ2-7; D is ambiguous. V lost 5 bases to trimming and J lost 5 bases, with 16 bases between them. Germline-derived CDR1 and CDR2 are SGHTA and FQGNSA. CDR3 size: 14 residues. CDR3 nucleotide sequence: TGTGCCAGCAGCCTAGACTCCTCCCGGGACGAGCAGTACTTC. Translating it yields CASSLDSSRDEQYF.

The chain recombines TRBV2 with TRBJ2-5, with unresolved D. The CDR3 extends over 11 amino acids. V was clipped by 1 base and J by 5 bases, with 2 bases between them. The germline CDR1 and CDR2 sequences are SNHLY and FYNNEI. CDR3 region: CASSEGETQYF. CDR3 in DNA: TGTGCCAGCAGTGAAGGGGAGACCCAGTACTTC.

In its sample, this clonotype was seen once. The DNA for the CDR3 is TGTGCCAGCAGCTTAGAGGGCCAGACCCAGTACTTC. Translating it yields CASSLEGQTQYF. V gene TRBV5-6 combines with J gene TRBJ2-5, with TRBD2 as a possible D gene (5 bases). Trimming stripped 2 bases from V and 6 bases from J, with 8 bases between. Germline CDR1 and CDR2: SGHDT and YYEEEE. This CDR3 spans 12 amino acids.

The chain recombines TRBV6-1 with TRBJ2-7; D could derive from TRBD1 or TRBD2 (5 bases each). V lost 5 bases and J 0 bases, leaving 17 bases between the germline ends. Germline-derived CDR1 and CDR2 are MNHNS and SASEGT. CDR3 length equals 16 residues. The CDR3 here is CASSPGRGRASYEQYF. CDR3 nucleotide sequence: TGTGCCAGCAGTCCCGGCCGGGGCAGGGCCTCCTACGAGCAGTACTTC.

J is TRBJ2-1 and V is TRBV6-2 or TRBV6-3; D remains ambiguous. CDR3 size: 13 residues. The V end lost 6 bases, the J end lost 8 bases, and 14 bases lay between the germline ends. Germline CDR1 MNHEY, CDR2 SVGEGT. Here the CDR3 reads CASRPVGEDEQFF. The CDR3 DNA reads as TGTGCCAGCAGACCGGTTGGGGAAGATGAGCAGTTCTTC.

The genes are TRBV20-1 and TRBJ2-7; TRBD1 matches at 9 bases. V lost 6 bases and J lost 3; bases outside the gene matches: 6. CDR1 and CDR2 (germline): DFQATT, SNEGSKA (reference sequence). The CDR3 runs 13 residues. The CDR3, as DNA: TGCAGTGCGGTCGGACAGGGGATCTACGAGCAGTACTTC. Its translation: CSAVGQGIYEQYF.

The rearrangement uses TRBV6-2 or TRBV6-3 and TRBJ2-7, with 9 positions matching TRBD2. The CDR3 has 15 residues. CDR1 and CDR2 from the germline V gene are MNHEY and SVGEGT. Germline trimming cut 6 bases from V and 5 bases from J; bases unmatched to any gene: 11. The CDR3 here is CASSRSLAGTHEQYF. The CDR3 region has the DNA TGTGCCAGCAGCCGTTCGCTAGCGGGAACCCACGAGCAGTACTTC.

The chain is built from TRBV11-3 and TRBJ2-5; D may match TRBD1 or TRBD2 (5 bases each). The V gene lost 2 bases and the J gene lost 1 base, with 11 bases spanning the gap. The CDR3 is made up of 15 amino acids. Germline V gene sequence: CDR1 SGHNT, CDR2 YENEEA. The CDR3 coding sequence is TGTGCCAGCAGCTTAAATATTGGGGGCCAAGAGACCCAGTACTTC. It codes for CASSLNIGGQETQYF. Full variable domain (rest looked up from reference TRBV11-3 and TRBJ2-5): EAGVVQSPRYKIIEKKQPVAFWCNPISGHNTLYWYLQNLGQGPELLIRYENEEAVDDSQLPKDRFSAERLKGVDSTLKIQPAELGDSAVYLCASSLNIGGQETQYFGPGTRLLVL.